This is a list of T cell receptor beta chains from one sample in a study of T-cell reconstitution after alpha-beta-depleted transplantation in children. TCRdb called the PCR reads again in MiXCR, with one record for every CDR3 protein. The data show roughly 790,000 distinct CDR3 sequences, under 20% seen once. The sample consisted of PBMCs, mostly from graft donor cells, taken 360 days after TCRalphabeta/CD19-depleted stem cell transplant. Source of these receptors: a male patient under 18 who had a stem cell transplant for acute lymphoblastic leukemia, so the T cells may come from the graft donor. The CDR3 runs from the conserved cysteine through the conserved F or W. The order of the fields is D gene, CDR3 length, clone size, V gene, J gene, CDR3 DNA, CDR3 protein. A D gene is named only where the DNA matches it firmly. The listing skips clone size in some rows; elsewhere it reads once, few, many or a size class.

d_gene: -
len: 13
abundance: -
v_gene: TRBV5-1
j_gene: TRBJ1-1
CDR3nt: TGCGCCAGCAGCCTCCGGGAACGTCAATCAGCTTTCTTT
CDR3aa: CASSLRERQSAFF

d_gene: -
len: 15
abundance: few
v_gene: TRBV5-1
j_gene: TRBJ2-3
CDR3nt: TGCGCCAGCAGCTCAACGGGAGAGTACACAGATACGCAGTATTTT
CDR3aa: CASSSTGEYTDTQYF

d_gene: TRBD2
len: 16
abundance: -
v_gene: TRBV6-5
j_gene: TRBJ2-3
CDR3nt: TGTGCCAGCAGTTATCTTACTAGCGGGGGCACAGATACGCAGTATTTT
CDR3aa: CASSYLTSGGTDTQYF

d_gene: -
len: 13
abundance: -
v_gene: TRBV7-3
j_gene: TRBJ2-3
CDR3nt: TGTGCCAGCAGCTTAATACGGTCCGATACGCAGTATTTT
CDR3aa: CASSLIRSDTQYF

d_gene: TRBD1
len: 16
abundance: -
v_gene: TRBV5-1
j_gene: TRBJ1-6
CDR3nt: TGCGCCAGCAGCTTGGGACAGGGGGCTTATAATTCACCCCTCCACTTT
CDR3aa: CASSLGQGAYNSPLHF

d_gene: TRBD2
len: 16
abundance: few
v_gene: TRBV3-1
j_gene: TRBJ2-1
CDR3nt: TGTGCCAGCAGCCAAGGCCGGGACTACCTAAACAATGAGCAGTTCTTC
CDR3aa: CASSQGRDYLNNEQFF

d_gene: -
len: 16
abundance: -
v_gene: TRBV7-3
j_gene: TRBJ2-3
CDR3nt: TGTGCCAGCAGGTCCACACCGGGACTTGTAACAGATACGCAGTATTTT
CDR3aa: CASRSTPGLVTDTQYF

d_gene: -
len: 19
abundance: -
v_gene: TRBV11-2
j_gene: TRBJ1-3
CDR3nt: TGTGCCAGCAGCCTACAACCTGTTGACAGAGCCATCATAGGAAACACCATATATTTT
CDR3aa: CASSLQPVDRAIIGNTIYF

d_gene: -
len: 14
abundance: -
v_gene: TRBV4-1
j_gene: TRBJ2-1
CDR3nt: TGCGCCAGCACACACATAGGGGCCTACAATGAGCAGTTCTTC
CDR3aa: CASTHIGAYNEQFF

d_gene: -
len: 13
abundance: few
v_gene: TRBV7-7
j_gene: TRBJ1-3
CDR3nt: TGTGCCAGCAGCTCCGACAGGCGAAACACCATATGTTTT
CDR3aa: CASSSDRRNTICF

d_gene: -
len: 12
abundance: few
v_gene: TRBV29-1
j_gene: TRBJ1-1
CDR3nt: TGCAGCGTTGCATACGGGGGCACTGAAGCTTTCTTT
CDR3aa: CSVAYGGTEAFF